This TCR beta chain originates from a study of T cells in Graves' hyperthyroidism and ophthalmopathy. The overall study: Peripheral blood was obtained at initial diagnosis, preceding any treatment. General study results and limits: Most thyroid-expanded clonotypes above 0.001 were also found in blood.

This clonotype was observed many times. Its antigen is unidentified. Using RNA transcripts as the source, TCR beta CDR3 regions were amplified. The HTBI primer set served for first-round RT-PCR of the TCR CDR3. MiXCR was run by TCRdb on the multiplex PCR reads, yielding one entry per CDR3 protein. The repertoire has 220,000 or so distinct CDR3 sequences, roughly 17% of them found once; the top ten carry around 30%. Trimming cost V 6 bases and J 7 bases, with 21 bases left between them. This CDR3 spans 15 amino acids. CDR1 and CDR2 (germline): MNHNS, SASEGT. This clonotype was sampled from a woman aged 18-29 years with Graves' ophthalmopathy. The sequenced material came from blood. The gene calls are TRBV6-1 and TRBJ1-2, with D possibly matching TRBD1 (5 bases). The CDR3 DNA is TGTGCCAGCAGCTCGGGGGTGGGCCAGGGCGGTGGCTACACCTTC. As protein: CASSSGVGQGGGYTF.